The 16 T cell receptor beta chains below come from one sample, sequenced in a study of blood T cell repertoires in COVID-19. This table comes from immunoSEQ multiplex PCR, and its TCRdb copy is limited to in-frame clones, with some not included. The table has approximately 150,000 clones, about 87% seen once. Sequencing was carried out using peripheral blood. The receptors shown here come from a woman in her forties or fifties with acute or convalescent COVID-19.

V is TRBV3-1 (or the pseudogene TRBV3-2) and J is TRBJ1-1; the D is unclear. The CDR3 totals 15 residues. V lost 1 base and J 1 base, leaving 10 bases between the germline ends. Germline V lookup: CDR1 LGHDT, CDR2 YNNKEL (reference sequence). CDR3 residues: CASSQAGNGNTEAFF. The CDR3 nucleotides read TGTGCCAGCAGCCAAGCGGGGAACGGGAACACTGAAGCTTTCTTT.

The gene calls are TRBV13 and TRBJ1-2; maybe TRBD1 (6 bases). Trimming shortened V by 0 bases and J by 6 bases, and 17 bases separated the two germline ends. Per germline, CDR1 PRHDT and CDR2 FYEKMQ (reference sequence). The CDR3 runs 16 residues. CDR3 DNA sequence: TGTGCCAGCAGCTTAGGCCCCCAGGGGAGCGGCGATGGCTACACCTTC. It is translated as CASSLGPQGSGDGYTF.

This chain connects TRBV28 to TRBJ2-3, with 14 bases identical to TRBD2. Germline V gives CDR1 MDHEN, CDR2 SYDVKM. The V segment lost 7 bases and the J segment 8 bases; nucleotides outside the gene matches: 11. The length of the CDR3 is 16 residues. The CDR3 loop is CASTQTSGGARVTQYF. The CDR3, as DNA: TGTGCCAGCACCCAGACTAGCGGGGGGGCGCGGGTTACGCAGTATTTT.

There are a few counts of this clone. The chain couples TRBV10-3 to TRBJ2-2; 7 bases line up with TRBD1. V was pared by 5 bases and J by 5 bases, with 11 bases of the junction left unmatched. This CDR3 is 16 amino acids long. The germline V gene has CDR1 ENHRY and CDR2 SYGVKD. The CDR3 loop is CAISFGVTGATGELFF. DNA for the CDR3: TGTGCCATCAGTTTTGGGGTCACAGGGGCAACCGGGGAGCTGTTTTTT.

This chain joins TRBV12-3 or TRBV12-4 and TRBJ2-1, with unresolved D. This CDR3 comprises 13 residues. The V and J ends lost 5 bases and 6 bases respectively, with 11 bases between them. CDR3 sequence (DNA): TGTGCCAGCAGTCCCGACATCCCCAATGAGCAGTTCTTC. It codes for CASSPDIPNEQFF.

The chain employs TRBV4-1 and TRBJ1-2, with D unclear. The germline gives CDR1 MGHRA, CDR2 YSYEKL. The V end was cut by 1 base, the J end by 3 bases, with 15 bases between. This CDR3 has 16 residues. CDR3 coding DNA: TGCGCCAGCAGCCAAGTAGGCGGCGGAGCTTACTATGGCTACACCTTC. It encodes CASSQVGGGAYYGYTF.

The chain employs TRBV7-2 and TRBJ2-5; D might be TRBD2 (5 bases). Trimming stripped 4 bases from V and 1 base from J, with 7 bases between. From germline, CDR1 is SGHTA and CDR2 FQGNSA. The CDR3 contains 13 residues. Here the CDR3 reads CASSWTLQETQYF. DNA for the CDR3: TGTGCCAGCAGCTGGACTCTCCAAGAGACCCAGTACTTC.

The chain has TRBV4-2 and TRBJ1-4; 7 nucleotides match TRBD1. Germline values: CDR1 LGHNA, CDR2 YNFKEQ. This CDR3 has 14 residues. The trim removed 4 bases at V and 8 bases at J, leaving 7 bases unmatched. As DNA, the CDR3 is TGTGCCAGCAGCCCAGACAGGGCTCAAGAAAAACTGTTTTTT. Protein sequence: CASSPDRAQEKLFF.

The V gene is TRBV29-1, the J gene TRBJ2-5; 9 nucleotides line up with TRBD1. This CDR3 spans 12 amino acids. V was pared by 6 bases and J by 5 bases, with 4 bases of the junction left unmatched. CDR1 is SQVTM, CDR2 ANQGSEA, per germline. CDR3 region: CSVFDRGETQYF. The CDR3 DNA sequence: TGCAGCGTGTTTGACAGGGGGGAGACCCAGTACTTC.

The V and J genes are TRBV19 and TRBJ1-1; 8 nucleotides match TRBD1. Trimming took 2 bases from V and 4 from J; bases not matched to a gene: 9. The V gene's germline CDR1 is LNHDA and CDR2 SQIVND (reference sequence). The CDR3 length is 16 residues. The CDR3 DNA reads as TGTGCCAGTAGTATAAAGGCAGGGGGCGGGTTCACTGAAGCTTTCTTT. Translation gives CASSIKAGGGFTEAFF.

The rearrangement links TRBV4-1 to TRBJ2-3; 11 bases fit TRBD2. Germline V CDR1 and CDR2: MGHRA, YSYEKL. V was pared by 6 bases and J by 2 bases, with 7 bases of the junction left unmatched. The CDR3 runs 16 residues. CDR3 in amino acids: CASSASGGPTTDTQYF. CDR3 coding DNA: TGCGCCAGCAGTGCTAGCGGGGGGCCCACCACAGATACGCAGTATTTT.

The chain employs TRBV10-1 and TRBJ2-3, with a weak D call TRBD1 (6 bases). The CDR3 runs to 14 residues. Per germline, CDR1 WNHNN and CDR2 SYGVQD (reference sequence). V was trimmed by 4 bases and J by 3 bases, leaving 11 bases between them. CDR3 loop: CASSGQVGTDTQYF. The DNA of the CDR3 is TGCGCCAGCAGTGGACAGGTTGGGACAGATACGCAGTATTTT.

The chain joins TRBV6-5 to TRBJ1-1; TRBD1 aligns across 10 bases. Germline V gene sequence: CDR1 MNHEY, CDR2 SVGAGI. CDR3 length: 16 residues. J was trimmed by 4 bases and V by 0 bases; bases with no gene match: 5. CDR3 coding DNA: TGTGCCAGCAGTTACTCGACAGGGGGCGCCGGCACTGAAGCTTTCTTT. Its protein product is CASSYSTGGAGTEAFF.

V gene TRBV5-1 combines with J gene TRBJ2-2, with D hard to call. This CDR3 region has 15 residues. V gave up 0 bases and J gave up 0 bases, with 6 bases separating them. Looked up from germline, CDR1 is SGHRS and CDR2 is YFSETQ. CDR3 sequence (DNA): TGCGCCAGCAGCTTGGACTCGGCGAACACCGGGGAGCTGTTTTTT. Translated, it gives CASSLDSANTGELFF.

This chain joins TRBV18 and TRBJ2-1; 9 bases fit TRBD1. Germline V gene lookup returns CDR1 KGHSH and CDR2 LQKENI. The CDR3 loop spans 17 amino acids. V dropped 2 bases and J dropped 4; count of bases not matched to a gene: 9. The CDR3 DNA reads as TGTGCCAGCTCACCAGGGGGACAGGGCGGTGGGTACAATGAGCAGTTCTTC. Protein sequence: CASSPGGQGGGYNEQFF.

The rearrangement links TRBV5-1 to TRBJ2-1; D might be TRBD2 (5 bases). The CDR3 runs to 13 residues. The V gene's germline CDR1 is SGHRS and CDR2 YFSETQ. V was pared by 4 bases and J by 6 bases, with 11 bases between. The CDR3: CASSPEAGNEQFF. The CDR3 region has the DNA TGCGCCAGCAGCCCGGAGGCAGGCAATGAGCAGTTCTTC.